This passage covers 10 T cell receptor beta chains from one sample sequenced in a study of shared clonotypes between healthy human individuals. Repertoires were generated with immunoSEQ multiplex PCR, while TCRdb's copy carries only in-frame clones and drops some. The repertoire holds roughly 680,000 clones, with over 55% as singletons. Sample: memory CD4+ T cells sorted from blood. Subset indicated: CD45RA-negative fraction. These TCRs come from a woman aged 25 to 39 in good health.

This clone has a count of ten or more. The rearrangement joins TRBV7-2 to TRBJ2-7, with TRBD1 matching over 12 bases. There are 15 residues in the CDR3. Germline lookup yields CDR1 SGHTA and CDR2 FQGNSA. The V segment lost 1 base and the J segment 5 bases; nucleotides outside the gene matches: 3. In DNA form, the CDR3 reads TGTGCCAGCAGCTTAGGGGGGACAGGGGGCGACGAGCAGTACTTC. Protein: CASSLGGTGGDEQYF.

The chain has TRBV28 and TRBJ2-7; D unclear. Between the trimmed V and J ends, which lost 6 bases and 2 bases, there was a span of 11 bases. There are 13 residues in the CDR3. Germline loops: CDR1 MDHEN, CDR2 SYDVKM. CDR3 region: CASSHQTTYEQYF. DNA for the CDR3: TGTGCCAGCAGCCACCAGACAACCTACGAGCAGTACTTC.

Only a few counts were recorded for this clone. Other DNA sequences in the same sample also yield this CDR3. J is TRBJ2-5 and V is TRBV11-2; D is unresolved. This CDR3 has 14 amino acids. CDR1 is SGHAT and CDR2 is FQNNGV in the germline V gene. The V end lost 6 bases, the J end lost 2 bases, and 13 bases lay between the germline ends. As DNA, the CDR3 is TGTGCCAGCAGTAGAGGCCGATTACAAGAGACCCAGTACTTC. It translates to CASSRGRLQETQYF. Filled out from reference TRBV11-2 and TRBJ2-5, the complete variable domain reads EAGVAQSPRYKIIEKRQSVAFWCNPISGHATLYWYQQILGQGPKLLIQFQNNGVVDDSQLPKDRFSAERLKGVDSTLKIQPAKLEDSAVYLCASSRGRLQETQYFGPGTRLLVL.

A few counts support this clone. This chain links TRBV27 with TRBJ2-5; 8 bases match TRBD2. CDR1 is MNHEY, CDR2 SMNVEV, per germline (reference sequence). V lost 0 bases to trimming and J lost 7 bases; unmatched junction nucleotides: 7. This CDR3 contains 15 residues. DNA of the CDR3: TGTGCCAGCAGTTTATCGGGACTAGGGGACGGGACCCAGTACTTC. Amino acids: CASSLSGLGDGTQYF.

The chain is built from TRBV19 and TRBJ2-5, with 8 bases identical to TRBD1. The length of the CDR3 is 15 residues. Germline assignment: CDR1 LNHDA and CDR2 SQIVND (reference sequence). The V gene end was trimmed by 4 bases and the J gene end by 5 bases; junction bases not matched to a gene: 9. CDR3 sequence (DNA): TGTGCCAGTAGTACCCAACCGACAGGGGTTGAGACCCAGTACTTC. It codes for CASSTQPTGVETQYF.

In its sample, this clone was seen a few times. Other DNA variants within this sample encode the same CDR3. The V gene is TRBV15, the J gene TRBJ2-3; D gene uncertain. Between the trimmed V and J ends, which lost 0 bases and 4 bases, there was a span of 2 bases. From germline, CDR1 is LNHNV and CDR2 YYDKDF (reference sequence). The CDR3 covers 12 residues. The CDR3 protein is CATSRDADTQYF. CDR3 sequence (DNA): TGTGCCACCAGCAGAGATGCAGATACGCAGTATTTT. Combining the CDR3 with reference TRBV15 and TRBJ2-3 gives the whole variable domain DAMVIQNPRYQVTQFGKPVTLSCSQTLNHNVMYWYQQKSSQAPKLLFHYYDKDFNNEADTPDNFQSRRPNTSFCFLDIRSPGLGDTAMYLCATSRDADTQYFGPGTRLTVL.

The rearrangement joins TRBV28 to TRBJ2-7; the D gene is possibly TRBD2 (5 bases). V dropped 5 bases and J dropped 3 bases, with 20 bases sitting between them. Germline lookup yields CDR1 MDHEN and CDR2 SYDVKM. The CDR3 extends over 16 amino acids. The CDR3 spells CASSQVGSSGNYEQYF. CDR3 DNA sequence: TGTGCCAGCAGTCAAGTGGGGTCTTCGGGGAACTACGAGCAGTACTTC.

The rearrangement links TRBV11-2 to TRBJ2-5, with D uncertain. The CDR3 is made up of 14 amino acids. Germline CDR1 reads SGHAT; CDR2 reads FQNNGV. Trimming removed 3 bases from V and 5 bases from J, with 13 bases in between. DNA for the CDR3: TGTGCCAGCAGCTTGGTCTCGCATCTCGAGACCCAGTACTTC. Protein: CASSLVSHLETQYF.

This chain connects TRBV7-3 to TRBJ2-2; the D call may be TRBD1 or TRBD2 (5 bases each). Germline CDR1 reads SGHTA; CDR2 reads FQGTGA. The CDR3 sequence is 16 residues long. V was trimmed by 9 bases and J by 1 base, leaving 18 bases between them. The CDR3 region is CASSEGPTGNTGELFF. In DNA, the CDR3 is TGTGCCAGTAGCGAAGGACCAACAGGGAACACCGGGGAGCTGTTTTTT.

The chain links TRBV5-4 to TRBJ2-7, with D possibly being TRBD2 (6 bases). CDR1 is SGHNT, CDR2 YYREEE, per germline (reference sequence). CDR3 size: 14 residues. The V and J ends lost 1 base and 2 bases respectively, with 10 bases between them. The CDR3 is CASSLTGAAYEQYF. Written as DNA, the CDR3 is TGTGCCAGCAGCTTGACGGGAGCCGCCTACGAGCAGTACTTC.